These 8 T cell receptor beta chains were sequenced from one sample in a study of regulatory T cells in long-lasting Graves disease. Libraries of TCR beta came from iRepertoire HTBI primers plus Arm-PCR of CDR3 regions. TCRdb re-derived calls from the multiplex PCR reads in MiXCR, one entry per CDR3 protein. The table shows hundreds of thousands of distinct CDR3 sequences, with about 15% occurring only once. Time point here: newly diagnosed GD, antithyroid drugs for less than 3 months. PBMCs provided the RNA from which the TCR library was made. Separately, the same data were catalogued under a study of T cells in Graves' hyperthyroidism and ophthalmopathy.

The sample consisted of peripheral blood mononuclear cells (PBMCs), taken at new diagnosis, from a patient treated with antithyroid drugs. Receptors were obtained from a woman aged 40-49 years with Graves disease.

This clonotype was counted between two and nine times. The chain combines TRBV12-3 or TRBV12-4 with TRBJ1-5, with no clear D. V was clipped by 3 bases and J by 0 bases, with 15 bases between them. The CDR3 is 17 residues long. Written as DNA, the CDR3 is TGTGCCAGCAGTTTCGGAGAGGGTTTCTATAGCAATCAGCCCCAGCATTTT. It yields the protein CASSFGEGFYSNQPQHF.

This clonotype was seen many times. The rearrangement uses TRBV27 and TRBJ2-1; D unresolved. Germline lookup yields CDR1 MNHEY and CDR2 SMNVEV (reference sequence). With 3 bases removed from V and 3 bases from J, the gap between germline ends came to 0 bases. The CDR3 extends over 11 amino acids. CDR3 region: CASSFYNEQFF. CDR3 nucleotide sequence: TGTGCCAGCAGTTTCTACAATGAGCAGTTCTTC.

This chain links TRBV10-1 with TRBJ2-7; perhaps TRBD1 as D (6 bases). Germline CDR1 reads WNHNN; CDR2 reads SYGVQD (reference sequence). Deletions cut 8 bases from V and 5 bases from J, with 16 bases between. The CDR3 runs 13 residues. CDR3 coding DNA: TGCGCCAGCCAGGAAGGCAGGGGCGACGAGCAGTACTTC. Translation gives CASQEGRGDEQYF.

This clonotype has at least ten counts. The J gene is TRBJ2-7, the V gene TRBV2; D is perhaps TRBD1 or TRBD2 (6 bases each). Trimming removed 7 bases from V and 4 bases from J, with 14 bases in between. This CDR3 region has 13 residues. The germline V gene encodes CDR1 SNHLY and CDR2 FYNNEI. This chain's CDR3 is CASTRGQTYEQYF. CDR3 in DNA: TGTGCCAGCACTCGGGGGCAGACTTACGAGCAGTACTTC.

This clonotype was counted only a few times. This rearrangement joins TRBV11-2 to TRBJ2-6; either TRBD1 or TRBD2 may fit D (5 bases each). The V end was cut by 4 bases, the J end by 0 bases, with 25 bases between. The V gene's germline CDR1 is SGHAT and CDR2 FQNNGV. The CDR3 sequence is 21 residues long. This CDR3 reads CASSSTSWQQERGSGANVLTF. CDR3 nucleotides: TGTGCCAGCAGCTCGACATCATGGCAACAGGAGAGGGGCTCTGGGGCCAACGTCCTGACTTTC.

CDR3 nucleotides: TGCGCCAGCAGCCAAGATAGAGGTCTAGCCTGGGGGCACATGTACTTC. Residues: CASSQDRGLAWGHMYF. The rearrangement joins TRBV4-3 to TRBJ2-5; D perhaps matches TRBD1 (6 bases). Looked up from germline, CDR1 is LGHNA and CDR2 is YSLEER. This CDR3 region has 16 residues. Trimming stripped 0 bases from V and 13 bases from J, with 24 bases between.

This clonotype was picked up many times. J is TRBJ1-6 and V is TRBV7-2, with D unclear. CDR1 and CDR2 from the germline V gene are SGHTA and FQGNSA. Trimming cost V 4 bases and J 8 bases, with 9 bases left between them. There are 13 residues in the CDR3. The CDR3, as DNA: TGTGCCAGCAGCTCCGCAATATATTCACCCCTCCACTTT. Amino acids: CASSSAIYSPLHF.

Remarks on this clonotype: Relative to the germline gene, one junction end is altered; a read error may explain this. V and J are TRBV19 and TRBJ2-7, with TRBD2 identical over 14 bases. The CDR3 contains 18 residues. Germline CDR1 and CDR2: LNHDA and SQIVND (reference sequence). This chain's CDR3 is CGSSISGTSGSFSYEQYF. CDR3 sequence (DNA): TGTGGCAGTAGTATTAGTGGGACTAGCGGGAGTTTTTCCTACGAGCAGTACTTC.